These T cell receptor beta chains were read from a single sample in a study of T cell clones after liver transplantation. TCRdb's copy holds only in-frame clones and misses some; the assay was immunoSEQ multiplex PCR. This sample yields 60,000 or so clones, of which about 64% are seen a single time; approximately 16% belongs to the top ten. The source was CD4+ T cells from blood, collected before liver transplant. The receptors come from a human donor who received a liver transplant. Both conserved end residues are trimmed from each CDR3.

V gene	CDR3 length	J gene	CDR3 protein
TRBV10-3	15	TRBJ2-3	AISESRWRTGGDTQY
TRBV7-6	13	TRBJ1-5	ASSFGTGSNQPQH
TRBV19	13	TRBJ1-2	ASSDRGRLGYGYT
TRBV19	13	TRBJ2-7	ASSRQGWSSYEQY
TRBV6-6	12	TRBJ1-6	ASREGHGNSPLH
TRBV18	15	TRBJ1-1	ASSDRRQGAIGTEAF
TRBV27	10	TRBJ1-6	ASTSGQAPLH
TRBV28	12	TRBJ1-5	ASRQIRPGQPQH
TRBV4-1	15	TRBJ2-1	ASSHGGDPSSYNEQF
TRBV25-1	12	TRBJ2-1	ASSDRLAGDEQF
TRBV19	11	TRBJ1-5	ASSVRLDQPQH
TRBV5-6	13	TRBJ1-1	ASSSLREGNTEAF
TRBV21-1	13	TRBJ2-2	ASSKPQEYTGELF
TRBV4-1	14	TRBJ1-6	ASSQVETLYNSPLH
TRBV15	12	TRBJ1-4	ATSWDRGSEKLF
TRBV18	13	TRBJ2-3	ASTMGTGGRDTQY
TRBV18	14	TRBJ2-5	ASSPPWQGARETQY
TRBV18	13	TRBJ1-3	ASSPGDYSGNTIY
TRBV19	20	TRBJ2-1	ASSIGLTGGGLAGPTGNEQF
TRBV6-5	12	TRBJ1-4	ASRLDRSNEKLF
TRBV27	15	TRBJ1-5	ASSPSRDRGNNQPQH
TRBV2	12	TRBJ2-3	ASSSLRGADTQY
TRBV19	11	TRBJ2-1	ASSPGRYNEQF
TRBV29-1	12	TRBJ1-4	SVAPGTAIEKLF
TRBV5-1	16	TRBJ1-3	ASSPSPRQELSGNTIY
TRBV2	9	TRBJ2-1	ASRDFNEQF
TRBV7-8	14	TRBJ2-4	ASSPRTSGGYNIQY
TRBV30	14	TRBJ2-3	AWSGIRQGMTDTQY
TRBV9	11	TRBJ1-1	ASSGSMNTEAF
TRBV2	10	TRBJ2-7	ASSSVSYEQY
TRBV15	13	TRBJ1-1	ATSRDSPTGTEAF
TRBV5-1	12	TRBJ2-2	ASSPSTATGELF
TRBV7-2	14	TRBJ2-7	ASSLVGGGLSYEQY
TRBV10-1	12	TRBJ1-2	ASKLSDTWNGYT
TRBV11-2	13	TRBJ1-1	ASSFPQGLNTEAF
TRBV10-2	11	TRBJ1-2	ASSAGQGYGYT
TRBV2	11	TRBJ2-5	ASMGGSQETQY
TRBV4-1	19	TRBJ2-3	ASSQESPRGLYSILTDTQY
TRBV6-1	14	TRBJ1-4	ASSEMEGATNEKLF
TRBV5-1	14	TRBJ1-2	ASSLAGFPLIGGYT
TRBV6-6	12	TRBJ2-7	ASSLTESSYEQY
TRBV4-2	13	TRBJ1-3	ASSPSEGDGNTIY
TRBV6-1	10	TRBJ1-2	ASSVQEGRHT
TRBV2	11	TRBJ2-5	ASRPGGVGTQY
TRBV4-1	15	TRBJ1-2	ASSQDNGALGSYGYT
TRBV29-1	11	TRBJ1-3	SVETQGGNTIY
TRBV5-1	12	TRBJ1-1	ASRFVGGDTEAF
TRBV29-1	11	TRBJ1-6	SVAQSRDSPLH
TRBV6-4	13	TRBJ2-3	ASSSGTGAGNTQY
TRBV7-3	12	TRBJ1-1	ASSLRREHTEAF
TRBV4-2	17	TRBJ1-4	ASSRGRVGTETTNEKLF
TRBV6-4	12	TRBJ1-3	ASIRQVTGNTIY
TRBV27	12	TRBJ1-1	ASSLDGGGTEAF